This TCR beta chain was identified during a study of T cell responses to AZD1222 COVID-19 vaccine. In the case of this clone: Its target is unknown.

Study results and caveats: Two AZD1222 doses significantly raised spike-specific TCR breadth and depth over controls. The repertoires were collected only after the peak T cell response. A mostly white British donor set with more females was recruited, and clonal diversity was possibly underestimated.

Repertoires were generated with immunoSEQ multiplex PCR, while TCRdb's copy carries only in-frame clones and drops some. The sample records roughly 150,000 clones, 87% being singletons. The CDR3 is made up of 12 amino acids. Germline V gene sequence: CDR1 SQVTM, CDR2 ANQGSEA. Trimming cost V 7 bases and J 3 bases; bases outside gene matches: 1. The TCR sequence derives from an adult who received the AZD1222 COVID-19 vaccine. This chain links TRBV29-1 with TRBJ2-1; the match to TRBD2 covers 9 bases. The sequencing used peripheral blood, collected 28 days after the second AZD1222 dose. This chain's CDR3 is CSGAGGYNEQFF. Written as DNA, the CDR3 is TGCAGCGGAGCGGGGGGCTACAATGAGCAGTTCTTC.